These 8 T cell receptor beta chains came from one sample sequenced in a study of cytomegalovirus exposure and HLA in healthy donors. PCR involved 60 Vbeta and 13 Jbeta primers. Sequenced by immunoSEQ multiplex PCR; TCRdb stores in-frame clones only, minus some. The sample lists about 220,000 clones; more than 60% were seen once. The specimen sequenced was PBMCs. These receptor sequences come from a woman aged 25-40 years in good health and CMV-seronegative.

The chain has TRBV6-1 and TRBJ2-3; 7 nucleotides agree with TRBD2. The CDR3 extends over 13 amino acids. The ends lost 6 bases at V and 6 bases at J; junction bases unmatched: 6. From germline, CDR1 is MNHNS and CDR2 SASEGT. The CDR3 protein is CASRLRRGDTQYF. The CDR3 nucleotides read TGTGCCAGCAGACTACGGCGGGGGGATACGCAGTATTTT.

The chain links TRBV5-1 to TRBJ1-2; the D gene is possibly TRBD1 (5 bases). V lost 3 bases and J 4 bases, leaving 19 bases between the germline ends. CDR1 is SGHRS and CDR2 is YFSETQ in the germline V gene. The CDR3 is made up of 16 amino acids. CDR3 sequence reads: CASSWGDRDPTYGYTF. The CDR3 coding sequence is TGCGCCAGCAGCTGGGGGGATCGGGACCCAACCTATGGCTACACCTTC.

About this clone itself: Mismatch with germline at one junction end may stem from a read error. The rearrangement links TRBV7-9 to TRBJ1-2; possible D gene TRBD1, 6 bases. Germline-derived CDR1 and CDR2 are SEHNR and FQNEAQ (reference sequence). The CDR3 totals 17 residues. In DNA, the CDR3 is TGTTCCAGCACCTCCACGTTAGGGGGGGACCCTTTCTATGGCTACACCTTC. Protein product: CSSTSTLGGDPFYGYTF.

The genes are TRBV7-9 and TRBJ2-2; 15 bases fit TRBD2. Trimming cost V 10 bases and J 3 bases; bases outside gene matches: 15. This CDR3 spans 19 amino acids. In germline, CDR1 is SEHNR, CDR2 FQNEAQ (reference sequence). The CDR3 sequence: CAISLRTSGGAGYTGELFF. Written as DNA, the CDR3 is TGTGCCATTTCCCTAAGGACTAGCGGGGGGGCCGGTTACACCGGGGAGCTGTTTTTT.

The CDR3 reads CASSLGRGWNEQFF. CDR3 in DNA: TGTGCCAGCAGCTTAGGCAGGGGATGGAATGAGCAGTTCTTC. This chain links TRBV11-3 with TRBJ2-1, with a weak D call TRBD1 (6 bases). CDR1 SGHNT and CDR2 YENEEA come from the germline V gene. V lost 1 base and J lost 7, with 11 bases in between. The CDR3 is made up of 14 amino acids. Variable domain in full (rest from reference TRBV11-3 and TRBJ2-1): EAGVVQSPRYKIIEKKQPVAFWCNPISGHNTLYWYLQNLGQGPELLIRYENEEAVDDSQLPKDRFSAERLKGVDSTLKIQPAELGDSAVYLCASSLGRGWNEQFFGPGTRLTVL.

This clone turned up a few times. The chain combines TRBV5-1 with TRBJ2-7, with D perhaps matching TRBD2 (6 bases). Germline V CDR1 and CDR2: SGHRS, YFSETQ. V dropped 4 bases and J dropped 4 bases, with 12 bases sitting between them. The length of the CDR3 is 13 residues. The CDR3: CASSPGTLYEQYF. CDR3 DNA sequence: TGCGCCAGCAGCCCAGGGACTCTATACGAGCAGTACTTC.

The J gene is TRBJ2-5, the V gene TRBV6-5; 7 bases are shared with TRBD1. The CDR3 totals 13 residues. V trimming: 7 bases; J trimming: 2 bases; junction bases outside the gene matches: 4. From germline, CDR1 is MNHEY and CDR2 SVGAGI. In nucleotides, the CDR3 is TGTGCCAGCACTTCGGACAGGCAAGAGACCCAGTACTTC. Amino acid sequence: CASTSDRQETQYF.

The chain couples TRBV30 to TRBJ1-1, with 7 bases identical to TRBD1. Germline values: CDR1 GTSNPN, CDR2 SVGIG (reference sequence). Unmatched junction bases numbered 3, after V lost 4 bases and J lost 1 base. The CDR3 length is 13 residues. The CDR3 sequence: CAWKDRKNTEAFF. Here the CDR3 DNA reads TGTGCCTGGAAGGACAGGAAGAACACTGAAGCTTTCTTT.